What follows is one T cell receptor beta chain and its context. What it binds is unknown. Coverage ceases 3 residues before the CDR3 finishes, and the germline J gene fills in the end. Sequencing used immunoSEQ multiplex PCR; TCRdb keeps in-frame clones, though not all of them. This sample's table has tens of thousands of clones. This sample is part of a study of T cells in women clearing cervical HPV infection. Study-level results: Controls had more TRBV6-7 (0.16%) than cases (about 0.11%).

Germline assignment: CDR1 ENHRY and CDR2 SYGVKD. CDR3 length equals 14 residues. The V end lost 2 bases, the J end lost 2 bases, and 9 bases lay between the germline ends. This clonotype was obtained from a woman aged 18 to 75 with a cervical HPV16 infection that either progressed to CIN3+ or cleared (not recorded which). The rearrangement uses TRBV10-3 and TRBJ1-2, with D hard to call. The sample comprised blood buffy coat. The part of the CDR3 DNA that was read is TGTGCCATCAGTGAGGCGGGGATAAACTATGGC. It yields the protein CAISEAGINYG. The CDR3 in full is CAISEAGINYGYTF.